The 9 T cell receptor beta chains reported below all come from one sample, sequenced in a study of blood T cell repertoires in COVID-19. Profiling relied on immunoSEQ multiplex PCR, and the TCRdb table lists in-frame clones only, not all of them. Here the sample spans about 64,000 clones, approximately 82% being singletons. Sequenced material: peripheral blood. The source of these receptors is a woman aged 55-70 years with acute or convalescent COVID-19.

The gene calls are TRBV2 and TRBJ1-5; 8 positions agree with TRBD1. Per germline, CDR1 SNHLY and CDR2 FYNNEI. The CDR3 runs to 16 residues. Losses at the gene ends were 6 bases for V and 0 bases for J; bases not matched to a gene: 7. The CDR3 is CASRGRDRLSNQPQHF. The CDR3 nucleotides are TGTGCCAGCAGGGGTAGGGACAGGCTTAGCAATCAGCCCCAGCATTTT.

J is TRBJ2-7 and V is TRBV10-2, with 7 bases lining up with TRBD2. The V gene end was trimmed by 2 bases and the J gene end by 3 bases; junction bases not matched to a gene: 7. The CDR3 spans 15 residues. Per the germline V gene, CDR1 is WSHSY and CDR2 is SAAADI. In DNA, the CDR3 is TGCGCCAGCAGTGAGGATGGTCTAGCGGTCTACGAGCAGTACTTC. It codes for CASSEDGLAVYEQYF.

The CDR3 nucleotides read TGTGCCAGCAGCGTAGGGGGGACAGGGTACTACGAGCAGTACTTC. Its translation: CASSVGGTGYYEQYF. V usage is TRBV9 and J usage is TRBJ2-7, with 9 bases fitting TRBD1. Germline CDR1 and CDR2: SGDLS and YYNGEE. The trim removed 0 bases at V and 3 bases at J, leaving 4 bases unmatched. The CDR3 runs 15 residues. Full variable domain (remainder filled in from reference TRBV9 and TRBJ2-7): DSGVTQTPKHLITATGQRVTLRCSPRSGDLSVYWYQQSLDQGLQFLIQYYNGEERAKGNILERFSAQQFPDLHSELNLSSLELGDSALYFCASSVGGTGYYEQYFGPGTRLTVT.

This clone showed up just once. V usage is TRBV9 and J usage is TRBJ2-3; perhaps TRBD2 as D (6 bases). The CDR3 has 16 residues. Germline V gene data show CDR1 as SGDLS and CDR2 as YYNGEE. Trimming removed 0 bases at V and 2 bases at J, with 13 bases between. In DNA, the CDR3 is TGTGCCAGCAGCGTAGGGTGGGCGGGATCCACAGATACGCAGTATTTT. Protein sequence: CASSVGWAGSTDTQYF.

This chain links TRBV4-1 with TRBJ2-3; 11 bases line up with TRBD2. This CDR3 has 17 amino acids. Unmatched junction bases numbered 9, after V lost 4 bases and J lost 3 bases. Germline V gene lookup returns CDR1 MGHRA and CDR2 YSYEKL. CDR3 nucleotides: TGCGCCAGCAGCCGAAGACTAGCGGGGAGGAAGACAGATACGCAGTATTTT. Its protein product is CASSRRLAGRKTDTQYF.

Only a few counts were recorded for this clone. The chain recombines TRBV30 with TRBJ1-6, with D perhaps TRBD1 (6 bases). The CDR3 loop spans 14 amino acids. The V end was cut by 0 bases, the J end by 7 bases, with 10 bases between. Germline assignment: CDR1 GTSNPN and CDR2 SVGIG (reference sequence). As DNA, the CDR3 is TGTGCCTGGAGTGTCCCAGGGGAAAATTCACCCCTCCACTTT. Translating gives CAWSVPGENSPLHF.

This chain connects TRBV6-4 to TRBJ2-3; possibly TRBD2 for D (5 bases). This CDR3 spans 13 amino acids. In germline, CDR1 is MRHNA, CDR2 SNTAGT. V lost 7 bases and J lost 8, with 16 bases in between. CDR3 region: CASKESGSFTQYF. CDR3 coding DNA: TGTGCCAGCAAAGAAAGCGGCTCTTTTACGCAGTATTTT.

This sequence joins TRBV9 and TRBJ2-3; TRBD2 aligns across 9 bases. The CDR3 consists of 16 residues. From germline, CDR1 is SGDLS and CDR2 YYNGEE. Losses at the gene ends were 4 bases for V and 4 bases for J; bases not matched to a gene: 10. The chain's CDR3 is CASSPPRRGGPDTQYF. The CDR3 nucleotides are TGTGCCAGCAGCCCCCCTCGGCGGGGGGGCCCAGATACGCAGTATTTT.

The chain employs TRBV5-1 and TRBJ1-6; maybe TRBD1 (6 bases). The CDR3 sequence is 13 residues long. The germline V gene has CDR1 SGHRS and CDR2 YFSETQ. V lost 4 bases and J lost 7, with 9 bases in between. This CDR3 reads CASSNTGNSPLHF. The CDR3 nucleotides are TGCGCCAGCAGCAATACAGGGAATTCACCCCTCCACTTT.